A single sample is the source of the 31 T cell receptor beta chains below, sequenced in a study of CD8+ T cells in alopecia areata (dated 2018 in TCRdb). The time point label of this sample denotes: about 5 months on oral tofacitinib. The sample's treatment or condition label is to be understood as: oral pan-JAK inhibitor, 5-10 mg twice daily. Receptor libraries were prepared by the immunoSEQ multiplex PCR assay. RNA was extracted from all samples and reverse transcribed into cDNA as template for TCR sequencing. TCRdb re-hosts the immuneACCESS table, in-frame sequences only. Its copies lack some clones; in the studies checked, an unresolved V gene accounts for under half of them, and the cause for the rest is not known. In this sample the table shows roughly 110,000 clones, 56% of which occur a single time. Of the sample, about 3.4% falls within the top ten clones. The starting material was CD4+ T cells sorted from blood, obtained at week 24, from a patient treated with tofacitinib. The origin of the receptors is a human donor with alopecia areata.

The J gene is TRBJ1-2, the V gene TRBV4-1; TRBD1 matches at 8 bases. Germline CDR1 is MGHRA and CDR2 is YSYEKL. This CDR3 region has 17 residues. The V gene end was trimmed by 0 bases and the J gene end by 3 bases; junction bases not matched to a gene: 9. CDR3 bases: TGCGCCAGCAGCCAAGATTTCCAGGGGGCACGGGACTATGGCTACACCTTC. Protein sequence: CASSQDFQGARDYGYTF.

The chain employs TRBV5-6 and TRBJ2-5; D is possibly TRBD1 (6 bases). CDR1 is SGHDT, CDR2 YYEEEE, per germline. The germline V and J ends were trimmed by 2 bases and 1 base, with 6 bases remaining between them. This CDR3 contains 13 residues. The CDR3 DNA is TGTGCCAGCAGCTTAGGGGGCCAAGAGACCCAGTACTTC. Residues: CASSLGGQETQYF.

This chain uses TRBV18 with TRBJ2-7; possible D gene TRBD1, 6 bases. The V gene's germline CDR1 is KGHSH and CDR2 LQKENI. This CDR3 contains 12 residues. The CDR3 protein is CASSGADSFVVV. For the CDR3, the DNA is TGTGCCAGCTCAGGAGCGGACAGTTTCGTTGTTGTC.

V and J are TRBV5-1 and TRBJ2-2, with TRBD2 matching over 8 bases. CDR3 length: 16 residues. From germline, CDR1 is SGHRS and CDR2 YFSETQ. Losses at the gene ends were 5 bases for V and 6 bases for J; bases not matched to a gene: 12. The CDR3 DNA is TGCGCCAGCAGACCTCCGGGACTAGTATCTGCCGGGGAGCTGTTTTTT. Residues: CASRPPGLVSAGELFF.

The chain uses TRBV12-5 and TRBJ1-6, with D possibly TRBD1 on 6 matching bases. Germline V gene sequence: CDR1 LGHNT, CDR2 FRNRAP. This CDR3 region has 14 residues. Between the trimmed V and J ends, which lost 1 base and 7 bases, there was a span of 8 bases. The CDR3: CASGLGTDNSPLHF. DNA for the CDR3: TGTGCTAGTGGTTTGGGGACAGACAATTCACCCCTCCACTTT.

This clone was seen only a few times. The chain is built from TRBV7-6 and TRBJ2-5; the D is unclear. CDR3 length: 13 residues. In germline, CDR1 is SGHVS, CDR2 FNYEAQ. The V and J ends lost 1 base and 5 bases respectively, with 8 bases between them. The CDR3 region is CASSLGGLETQYF. The CDR3 DNA follows: TGTGCCAGCAGCTTAGGAGGTCTTGAGACCCAGTACTTC.

This clone was seen more than once but under ten times. This chain joins TRBV7-2 and TRBJ2-3, with D possibly being TRBD1 (6 bases). The CDR3 runs 14 residues. Trimming took off 3 bases at V and 0 bases at J, with 7 bases between the two ends. Germline V gives CDR1 SGHTA, CDR2 FQGNSA. CDR3 loop: CASSLRGSTDTQYF. CDR3 nucleotides: TGTGCCAGCAGCTTGAGGGGGAGCACAGATACGCAGTATTTT. Together with reference TRBV7-2 and TRBJ2-3, the CDR3 gives the full variable domain: GAGVSQSPSNKVTEKGKDVELRCDPISGHTALYWYRQSLGQGLEFLIYFQGNSAPDKSGLPSDRFSAERTGGSVSTLTIQRTQQEDSAVYLCASSLRGSTDTQYFGPGTRLTVL.

This clone was counted many times. The gene calls are TRBV19 and TRBJ1-2; 8 bases are shared with TRBD1. Germline CDR1 and CDR2: LNHDA and SQIVND (reference sequence). The CDR3 has 15 residues. V was clipped by 7 bases and J by 4 bases; unmatched bases: 11. CDR3 coding DNA: TGTGCCAGTACCATCCTGGGGACAGGTGGCTATGGCTACACCTTC. This sequence encodes CASTILGTGGYGYTF.

The rearrangement uses TRBV18 and TRBJ1-2; D is uncertain. V dropped 3 bases and J dropped 0 bases, with 11 bases sitting between them. Germline loops: CDR1 KGHSH, CDR2 LQKENI. This CDR3 region has 15 residues. The CDR3 DNA follows: TGTGCCAGCTCACCTACAGCGGATGCTAACTATGGCTACACCTTC. Residues: CASSPTADANYGYTF.

The rearrangement joins TRBV5-6 to TRBJ2-1; the match to TRBD1 covers 8 bases. The V segment lost 4 bases and the J segment 9 bases; nucleotides outside the gene matches: 3. Germline V gives CDR1 SGHDT, CDR2 YYEEEE. There are 12 residues in the CDR3. The CDR3 here is CASSPGQGEQFF. CDR3 sequence (DNA): TGTGCCAGCAGCCCCGGACAGGGTGAGCAGTTCTTC.

The chain employs TRBV7-2 and TRBJ2-7; D tentatively fits TRBD1 or TRBD2 (5 bases each). Germline CDR1 is SGHTA and CDR2 is FQGNSA. The ends were cut back, 2 bases at V and 10 bases at J, with 21 bases in the middle. This CDR3 region has 15 residues. CDR3 residues: CASSLSGTAEITQYF. CDR3 sequence (DNA): TGTGCCAGCAGCTTATCCGGGACGGCCGAAATCACACAGTACTTC.

In this sample, this clone turned up a few times. The chain joins TRBV7-2 to TRBJ1-6; D gene uncertain. From germline, CDR1 is SGHTA and CDR2 FQGNSA. V lost 5 bases to trimming and J lost 7 bases, with 9 bases between them. CDR3 length: 13 residues. CDR3 sequence reads: CASSPFGNSPLHF. The CDR3 nucleotides are TGTGCCAGCAGCCCCTTTGGGAATTCACCCCTCCACTTT.

There are a few counts of this clone. The genes are TRBV4-3 and TRBJ2-7; unclear D gene. Per germline, CDR1 LGHNA and CDR2 YSLEER. V was shortened by 0 bases and J by 7 bases, with 13 bases between the two germline ends. The CDR3 consists of 14 residues. CDR3 in amino acids: CASSQEGLLGEQYF. For the CDR3, the DNA is TGCGCCAGCAGCCAAGAAGGCCTACTGGGGGAGCAGTACTTC.

For this clone: The junction departs from germline at one end; a sequencing error may be responsible. V and J are TRBV5-6 and TRBJ2-1; TRBD1 matches at 7 bases. Per germline, CDR1 SGHDT and CDR2 YYEEEE. This CDR3 is built from 12 residues. The CDR3 DNA reads TGTGCCAGCAGCGCTCCTCCGGGACAGTCTCTCTTC. Its protein is CASSAPPGQSLF.

The rearrangement links TRBV7-8 to TRBJ2-5; D gene uncertain. Trimming took off 1 base at V and 2 bases at J, with 8 bases between the two ends. CDR1 is SGHVS and CDR2 is FQNEAQ in the germline V gene. The CDR3 contains 14 residues. The CDR3 region is CASSLDNGQETQYF. CDR3 bases: TGTGCCAGCAGCTTAGACAACGGTCAAGAGACCCAGTACTTC.

CDR3 bases: TGTGCCAGCAGTTTATCGACTGGGGTAACCGGGGAGCTGTTTTTT. The encoded protein is CASSLSTGVTGELFF. The V and J genes are TRBV27 and TRBJ2-2; D is ambiguous. Trimming left V 0 bases short and J 5 bases short, with 10 bases between. Germline CDR1 MNHEY, CDR2 SMNVEV (reference sequence). The CDR3 has 15 residues.

This clone was seen a handful of times. The chain joins TRBV7-2 to TRBJ2-5; D is ambiguous. The CDR3 is made up of 16 amino acids. Germline CDR1 and CDR2: SGHTA and FQGNSA. Trimming removed 2 bases from V and 1 base from J, with 14 bases in between. The CDR3 region has the DNA TGTGCCAGCAGCTTAAATGGGTTATTCGGCCAAGAGACCCAGTACTTC. It specifies CASSLNGLFGQETQYF.

Of note for this clone: At the DNA level, this CDR3 is encoded by other sequences in the same sample as well. The DNA for the CDR3 is TGCAGCGTTGTACAGGGGGGCAATCAGCCCCAGCATTTT. This translates into CSVVQGGNQPQHF. The genes are TRBV29-1 and TRBJ1-5, with 8 bases lining up with TRBD1. V trimming: 4 bases; J trimming: 2 bases; junction bases outside the gene matches: 1. The V gene's germline CDR1 is SQVTM and CDR2 ANQGSEA. The CDR3 totals 13 residues.

This rearrangement joins TRBV7-9 to TRBJ1-5; a weak D match, TRBD1 (6 bases). The germline V and J ends were trimmed by 5 bases and 9 bases, with 14 bases remaining between them. Germline-derived CDR1 and CDR2 are SEHNR and FQNEAQ (reference sequence). The CDR3 contains 13 residues. CDR3 DNA: TGTGCCAGCAGCCGGGACACCATTTGGCCCCAGCATTTT. Amino acids: CASSRDTIWPQHF.

This clone showed up just a few times. This specimen includes other DNA sequences encoding the same CDR3. The chain combines TRBV7-9 with TRBJ2-6; D call uncertain. This CDR3 spans 13 amino acids. The V end was cut by 4 bases, the J end by 0 bases, with 1 base between. Germline-derived CDR1 and CDR2 are SEHNR and FQNEAQ (reference sequence). CDR3 in DNA: TGTGCCAGCAGCTCCTCTGGGGCCAACGTCCTGACTTTC. Encoded protein: CASSSSGANVLTF. The full variable domain, its missing parts supplied by reference TRBV7-9 and TRBJ2-6, is DTGVSQNPRHKITKRGQNVTFRCDPISEHNRLYWYRQTLGQGPEFLTYFQNEAQLEKSRLLSDRFSAERPKGSFSTLEIQRTEQGDSAMYLCASSSSGANVLTFGAGSRLTVL.

V gene TRBV7-6 combines with J gene TRBJ2-7; 10 bases fit TRBD2. The J segment lost 3 bases and the V segment lost 1 base, leaving 0 bases of the junction unmatched. The germline gives CDR1 SGHVS, CDR2 FNYEAQ. CDR3 size: 14 residues. CDR3 nucleotides: TGTGCCAGCAGCTTAGGACTAGCGGGCTACGAGCAGTACTTC. This gives the protein CASSLGLAGYEQYF.

The chain couples TRBV2 to TRBJ1-2; a weak D match, TRBD1 (5 bases). CDR1 is SNHLY and CDR2 is FYNNEI in the germline V gene. Trimming left V 0 bases short and J 2 bases short, with 7 bases between. The CDR3 spans 14 residues. CDR3 loop: CASSEANRNYGYTF. The CDR3 nucleotides read TGTGCCAGCAGTGAAGCGAACAGGAACTATGGCTACACCTTC.

The chain uses TRBV18 and TRBJ1-2; no reliable D call. Germline V gene data show CDR1 as KGHSH and CDR2 as LQKENI. The length of the CDR3 is 13 residues. V dropped 0 bases and J dropped 5 bases, with 7 bases sitting between them. CDR3 sequence reads: CASSPPGRYGYTF. The CDR3 DNA follows: TGTGCCAGCTCACCACCGGGTCGGTATGGCTACACCTTC.

This clone showed up just a few times. The V call is TRBV29-1, the J call TRBJ2-5; D is ambiguous. CDR1 is SQVTM and CDR2 is ANQGSEA in the germline V gene. With 5 bases removed from V and 4 bases from J, the gap between germline ends came to 14 bases. This CDR3 region has 13 residues. In nucleotides, the CDR3 is TGCAGCGTTTCGACTCAACTGGCAGAGACCCAGTACTTC. Protein product: CSVSTQLAETQYF.

This clone was picked up one time. The chain combines TRBV11-2 with TRBJ2-1; D uncertain. Germline V lookup: CDR1 SGHAT, CDR2 FQNNGV. The CDR3 extends over 15 amino acids. The V end was cut by 7 bases, the J end by 0 bases, with 13 bases between. The CDR3 region has the DNA TGTGCCAGCACCTCATTAGAGAGCTCCTACAATGAGCAGTTCTTC. Protein: CASTSLESSYNEQFF.

This clone has only a few counts. This chain connects TRBV2 to TRBJ2-7; unclear D gene. The CDR3 loop spans 12 amino acids. The ends were cut back, 4 bases at V and 12 bases at J, with 16 bases in the middle. Germline V CDR1 and CDR2: SNHLY, FYNNEI. The CDR3 region is CASSAAIAIPYF. CDR3 DNA: TGTGCCAGCAGTGCGGCCATAGCAATTCCGTACTTC.

The chain joins TRBV4-3 to TRBJ2-3; 10 positions match TRBD2. In germline, CDR1 is LGHNA, CDR2 YSLEER. There are 14 residues in the CDR3. V shed 4 bases, J shed 8 bases, and the junction held 6 bases outside the gene matches. For the CDR3, the DNA is TGCGCCAGCAGCCTCGGGACTAGCGTGGGTACGCAGTATTTT. This encodes CASSLGTSVGTQYF.

The V gene is TRBV5-1, the J gene TRBJ1-4; 11 bases line up with TRBD1. Germline-derived CDR1 and CDR2 are SGHRS and YFSETQ. The CDR3 has 14 residues. Trimming at V came to 3 bases and at J to 6 bases, leaving 1 base not matched to a gene. Here the CDR3 reads CASSSGQGDEKLFF. The CDR3 coding sequence is TGCGCCAGCAGCTCGGGACAGGGGGATGAAAAACTGTTTTTT.

This clone has only a few counts. This chain connects TRBV27 to TRBJ2-3; D ambiguous. Germline V gives CDR1 MNHEY, CDR2 SMNVEV (reference sequence). The CDR3 spans 14 residues. Trimming stripped 9 bases from V and 1 base from J, with 14 bases between. CDR3 residues: CASRVAFGTDTQYF. The CDR3 DNA sequence: TGTGCCAGTCGGGTTGCTTTTGGCACAGATACGCAGTATTTT.

V gene TRBV7-2 combines with J gene TRBJ2-5; unclear D gene. This CDR3 comprises 13 residues. V lost 2 bases to trimming and J lost 1 base, with 5 bases between them. Germline V gene lookup returns CDR1 SGHTA and CDR2 FQGNSA. The CDR3 DNA is TGTGCCAGCAGCTTAACTTTCCAAGAGACCCAGTACTTC. It codes for CASSLTFQETQYF.

A single count supports this clone. The J gene is TRBJ2-7, the V gene TRBV29-1, with 7 bases identical to TRBD1. Trimming removed 6 bases from V and 2 bases from J; junction bases left unmatched: 7. The germline V gene encodes CDR1 SQVTM and CDR2 ANQGSEA. The CDR3 length is 13 residues. The CDR3 nucleotides read TGCAGCGTCGCCGGGACAGCAACCTACGAGCAGTACTTC. This codes for CSVAGTATYEQYF.